The table lists the clone carrying this TCR beta chain with many counts. Its antigen is undetermined. The data were taken from a study of CD8 T cells in ankylosing spondylitis. General observations from the study: Reportedly, significant enrichment of disease-linked clones occurred in matched ankylosing spondylitis synovial fluid. Several of the motif variants were reported before in synovial fluid and blood from reactive arthritis. Disease-linked clones proved CD8+ and comparatively uncommon in peripheral blood.

This CDR3 is built from 12 residues. V shed 4 bases and J shed 15 bases, with 16 bases lying between them. CDR1 is SGHDT and CDR2 is YYEEEE in the germline V gene. In making TCR beta libraries, quantitative 5'-RACE with molecular barcodes was used. One entry per CDR3 protein results from TCRdb running MiXCR on the 5' RACE reads. The repertoire has hundreds of thousands of distinct CDR3 sequences, around a quarter of them found once; the top ten carry under 7%. The sequenced sample consisted of blood, either unsorted or a sorted T cell fraction (not recorded which). The V gene is TRBV5-6, the J gene TRBJ1-4, with no clear D. This clonotype originated in a male donor with ankylosing spondylitis or in good health (not recorded which). As DNA, the CDR3 is TGTGCCAGCAGCAATGCCCACAGCGCGGTGTTTTTT. Protein: CASSNAHSAVFF.